The T cell receptor (beta chain) under discussion was sequenced for a study of blood T cells in healthy people across ages. Broader study findings: Naive T cell percentage strongly correlated with TCR beta diversity.

This clonotype was counted only a few times. Its antigen remains unknown. There are 14 residues in the CDR3. CDR1 is GTSNPN, CDR2 SVGIG, per germline (reference sequence). The use of a sample-barcoded 5' primer and a J-beta primer mix characterized a second PCR of roughly 6 to 11 cycles. TCRdb reprocessed the 5' RACE reads via MiXCR and lists one record per CDR3 protein. The table has more than 650,000 distinct CDR3 sequences, roughly 24% seen once. This sample was also put to use in a study of T cells of mothers and their children. As that report states: Each donor was one of three healthy Caucasian mothers or one of their six children. An overlap that was slightly higher, though non-significant, was seen in related mother-child pairs versus unrelated pairs.

Sequences were obtained from blood. This receptor was obtained from a boy aged 5-17 years in good health. This chain joins TRBV30 and TRBJ2-5, with 8 bases matching TRBD2. TRBJ2-1 matches the DNA end more closely, so the J call is doubtful. CDR3 residues: CAWGQTSGGNEQFF. In nucleotides, the CDR3 is TGTGCCTGGGGCCAAACCAGCGGGGGAAATGAGCAGTTCTTC.